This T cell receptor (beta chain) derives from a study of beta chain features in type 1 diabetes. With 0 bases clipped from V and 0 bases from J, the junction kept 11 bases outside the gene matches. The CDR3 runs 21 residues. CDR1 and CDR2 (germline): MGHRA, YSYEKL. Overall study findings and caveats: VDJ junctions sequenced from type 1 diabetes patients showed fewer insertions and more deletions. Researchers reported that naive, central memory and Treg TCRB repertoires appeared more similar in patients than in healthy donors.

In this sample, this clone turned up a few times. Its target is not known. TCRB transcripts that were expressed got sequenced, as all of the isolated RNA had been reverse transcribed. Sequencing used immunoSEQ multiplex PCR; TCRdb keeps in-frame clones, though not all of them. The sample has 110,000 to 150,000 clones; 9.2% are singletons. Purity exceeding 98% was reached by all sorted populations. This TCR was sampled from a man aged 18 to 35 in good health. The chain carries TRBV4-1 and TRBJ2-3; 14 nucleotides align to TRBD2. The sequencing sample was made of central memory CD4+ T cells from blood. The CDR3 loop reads CASSQEARGLAGAGSTDTQYF. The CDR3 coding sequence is TGCGCCAGCAGCCAAGAAGCCAGGGGACTAGCGGGGGCCGGCAGCACAGATACGCAGTATTTT.